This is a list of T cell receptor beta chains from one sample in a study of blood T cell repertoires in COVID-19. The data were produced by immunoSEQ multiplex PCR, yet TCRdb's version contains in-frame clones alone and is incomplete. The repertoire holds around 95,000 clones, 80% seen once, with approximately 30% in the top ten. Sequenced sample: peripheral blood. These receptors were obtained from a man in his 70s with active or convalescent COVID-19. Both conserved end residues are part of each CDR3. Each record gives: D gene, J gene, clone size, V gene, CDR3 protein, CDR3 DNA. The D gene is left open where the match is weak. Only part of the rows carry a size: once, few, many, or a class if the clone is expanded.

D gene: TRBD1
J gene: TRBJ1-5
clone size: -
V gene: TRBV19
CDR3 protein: CASKPRTGTQPQHF
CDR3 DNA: TGTGCCAGTAAGCCCCGGACAGGGACTCAGCCCCAGCATTTT

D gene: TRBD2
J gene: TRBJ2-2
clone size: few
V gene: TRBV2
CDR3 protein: CATGLAGYGGELFF
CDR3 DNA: TGTGCCACTGGACTAGCGGGGTACGGCGGGGAGCTGTTTTTT

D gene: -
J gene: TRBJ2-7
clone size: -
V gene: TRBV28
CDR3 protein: CASSSTYEQYF
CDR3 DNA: TGTGCCAGCAGTTCTACCTACGAGCAGTACTTC

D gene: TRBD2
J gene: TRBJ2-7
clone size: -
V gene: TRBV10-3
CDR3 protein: CAISVSGTGYEQYF
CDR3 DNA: TGTGCCATCAGTGTTAGCGGGACCGGCTACGAGCAGTACTTC

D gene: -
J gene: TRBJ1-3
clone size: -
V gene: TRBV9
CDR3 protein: CASSGGRFVSGNTIYF
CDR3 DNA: TGTGCCAGCAGCGGGGGCAGATTCGTCTCTGGAAACACCATATATTTT

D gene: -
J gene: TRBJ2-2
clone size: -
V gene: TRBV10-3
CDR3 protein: CAISERSGFTGELFF
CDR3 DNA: TGTGCCATCAGTGAGAGGAGCGGATTTACCGGGGAGCTGTTTTTT

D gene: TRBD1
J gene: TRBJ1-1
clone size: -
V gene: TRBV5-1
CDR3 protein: CASSLRRGATEAFF
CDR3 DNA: TGCGCCAGCAGCTTGCGCAGGGGGGCCACTGAAGCTTTCTTT

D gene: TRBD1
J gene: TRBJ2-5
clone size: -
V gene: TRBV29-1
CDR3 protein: CSVGTGGETQYF
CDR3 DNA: TGCAGCGTAGGGACAGGGGGAGAGACCCAGTACTTC

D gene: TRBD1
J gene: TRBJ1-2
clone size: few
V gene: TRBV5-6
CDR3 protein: CASSSAGGYGYTF
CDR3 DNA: TGTGCCAGCAGCTCGGCAGGGGGGTATGGCTACACCTTC

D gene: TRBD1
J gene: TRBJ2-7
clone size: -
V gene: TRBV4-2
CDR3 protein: CASSQDQTGGNEQYF
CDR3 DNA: TGTGCCAGCAGCCAAGATCAGACAGGGGGGAACGAGCAGTACTTC

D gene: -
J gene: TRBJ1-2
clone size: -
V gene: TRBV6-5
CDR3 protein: CASKATGYYGYTF
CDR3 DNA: TGTGCCAGCAAGGCGACAGGATACTATGGCTACACCTTC

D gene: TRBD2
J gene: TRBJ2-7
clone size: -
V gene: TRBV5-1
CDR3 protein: CASSRGVSKEQYF
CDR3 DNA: TGCGCCAGCAGCCGGGGGGTATCCAAAGAGCAGTACTTC

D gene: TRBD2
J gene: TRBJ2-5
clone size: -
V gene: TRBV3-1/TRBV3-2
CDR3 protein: CASSQEGGSGETQYF
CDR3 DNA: TGTGCCAGCAGCCAAGAGGGTGGTAGCGGGGAGACCCAGTACTTC

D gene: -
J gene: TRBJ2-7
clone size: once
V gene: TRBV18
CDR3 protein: CASSPRTRSDEQYF
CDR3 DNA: TGTGCCAGCTCACCACGGACTCGGTCCGACGAGCAGTACTTC

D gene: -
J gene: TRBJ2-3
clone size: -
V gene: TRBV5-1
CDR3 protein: CASSLGGHLGTDTQYF
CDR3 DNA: TGCGCCAGCAGCTTGGGGGGACACCTAGGCACAGATACGCAGTATTTT

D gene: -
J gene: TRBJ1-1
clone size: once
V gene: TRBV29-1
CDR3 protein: CSVVVWEMNTEAFF
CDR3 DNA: TGCAGCGTTGTGGTCTGGGAGATGAACACTGAAGCTTTCTTT

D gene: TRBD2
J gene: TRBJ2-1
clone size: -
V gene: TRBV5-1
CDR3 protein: CASSWAGGDEQFF
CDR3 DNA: TGCGCCAGCAGCTGGGCTGGGGGGGATGAGCAGTTCTTC

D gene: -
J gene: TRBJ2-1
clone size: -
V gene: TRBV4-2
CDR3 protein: CASSPVGREDNEQFF
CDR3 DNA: TGTGCCAGCAGCCCGGTGGGGCGTGAAGACAATGAGCAGTTCTTC

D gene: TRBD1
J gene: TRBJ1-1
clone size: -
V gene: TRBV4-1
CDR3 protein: CASSLQPGGTEAFF
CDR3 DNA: TGCGCCAGCAGCCTTCAGCCAGGGGGCACTGAAGCTTTCTTT

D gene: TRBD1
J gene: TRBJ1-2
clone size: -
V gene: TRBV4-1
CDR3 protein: CASSPLTGNYGYTF
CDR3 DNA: TGCGCCAGCAGCCCGTTGACAGGGAACTATGGCTACACCTTC

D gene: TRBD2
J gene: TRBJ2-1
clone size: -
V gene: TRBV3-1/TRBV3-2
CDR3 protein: CASSQVVSGGAVNEQFF
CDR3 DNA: TGTGCCAGCAGCCAAGTGGTTAGCGGGGGGGCCGTTAATGAGCAGTTCTTC

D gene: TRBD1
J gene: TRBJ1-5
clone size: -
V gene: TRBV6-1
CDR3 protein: CASSLDRGSNQPQHF
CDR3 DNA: TGTGCCAGCAGTTTAGACAGGGGTAGCAATCAGCCCCAGCATTTT

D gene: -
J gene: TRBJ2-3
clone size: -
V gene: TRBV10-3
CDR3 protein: CAITPGWGTDTQYF
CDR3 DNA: TGTGCCATCACCCCGGGTTGGGGCACAGATACGCAGTATTTT

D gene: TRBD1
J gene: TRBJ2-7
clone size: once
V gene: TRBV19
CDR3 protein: CASSMVQDRGQHEQYF
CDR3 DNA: TGTGCCAGTAGTATGGTCCAGGACAGGGGGCAGCACGAGCAGTACTTC

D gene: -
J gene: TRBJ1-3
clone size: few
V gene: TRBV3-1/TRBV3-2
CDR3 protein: CASSPNGNTIYF
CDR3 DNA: TGTGCCAGCAGCCCCAATGGAAACACCATATATTTT

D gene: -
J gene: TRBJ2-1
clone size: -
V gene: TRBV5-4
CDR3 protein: CASSSQASTRNNEQFF
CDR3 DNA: TGTGCCAGCAGCTCCCAGGCATCTACTCGAAACAATGAGCAGTTCTTC

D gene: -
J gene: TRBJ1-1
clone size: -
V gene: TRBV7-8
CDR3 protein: CASSLARGGGTEAFF
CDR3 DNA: TGTGCCAGCAGCTTAGCACGAGGTGGCGGTACTGAAGCTTTCTTT

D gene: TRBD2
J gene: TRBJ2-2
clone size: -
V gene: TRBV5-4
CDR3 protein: CASSHERGYTGELFF
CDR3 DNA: TGTGCCAGCAGCCACGAGCGGGGATACACCGGGGAGCTGTTTTTT

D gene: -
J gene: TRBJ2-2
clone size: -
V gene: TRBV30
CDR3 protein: CAWSAGGLTGEVF
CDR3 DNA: TGTGCCTGGTCCGCGGGTGGGCTGACGGGAGAGGTCTTT

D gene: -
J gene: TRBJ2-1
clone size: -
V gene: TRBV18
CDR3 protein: CASSPTGGGFAYNEQFF
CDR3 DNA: TGTGCCAGCTCACCGACGGGGGGCGGTTTCGCCTACAATGAGCAGTTCTTC